These T cell receptor beta chains were read from a single sample in a study of immune evolution from preneoplasia to lung adenocarcinoma. The method was immunoSEQ multiplex PCR; TCRdb's version includes in-frame clones alone and lacks a portion of them. The sample yields approximately 5,000 clones, roughly 79% seen once. Sequenced input: FFPE minimally invasive lung adenocarcinoma tissue. The receptor source for this set is a person between 60 and 80 years old with lung adenocarcinoma. The conserved cysteine and the conserved F or W are not part of the CDR3 here. A clone size is listed for some rows: how often the clone was seen (once, few, many), or a class if it is expanded.

CDR3 protein: ASSLSEGGNEQF
V gene: TRBV6-6
clone size: .

CDR3 protein: ASSVGGMKDEQY
V gene: TRBV9
clone size: few

CDR3 protein: ASSSRLGRNNEQY
V gene: TRBV5-4
clone size: .

CDR3 protein: ASSLNGVGEQF
V gene: TRBV27
clone size: .

CDR3 protein: ASSPGLAGVDEQF
V gene: TRBV4-3
clone size: once

CDR3 protein: SVAGTSGKIGELF
V gene: TRBV29-1
clone size: .

CDR3 protein: ASSGERETHEQY
V gene: TRBV4-2
clone size: .

CDR3 protein: AWSGVTGEQY
V gene: TRBV30
clone size: .

CDR3 protein: ASSQDLEGVGELF
V gene: TRBV4-2
clone size: .

CDR3 protein: ASRGGDRGVFGYT
V gene: TRBV6-5
clone size: .

CDR3 protein: ASSGGQRMETQY
V gene: TRBV4-2
clone size: .

CDR3 protein: ASSQEDRANTEAF
V gene: TRBV4-2
clone size: .

CDR3 protein: ASSTRQREKSETQY
V gene: TRBV19
clone size: .

CDR3 protein: ASSPDSTDTQY
V gene: TRBV18
clone size: .

CDR3 protein: ASRESPRGNQPQH
V gene: TRBV28
clone size: .

CDR3 protein: SVVPATNPNEQF
V gene: TRBV29-1
clone size: few

CDR3 protein: ASGNRMRAEQLF
V gene: TRBV7-9
clone size: once

CDR3 protein: ASSARGLPISKAF
V gene: TRBV6-4
clone size: .

CDR3 protein: ASRSTGAMNTEAF
V gene: TRBV11-2
clone size: .

CDR3 protein: ASRETWGDSGEQF
V gene: TRBV27
clone size: .

CDR3 protein: ASSVYAGRGTGELF
V gene: TRBV9
clone size: .

CDR3 protein: ASSRGTAVALYGYT
V gene: TRBV4-3
clone size: .

CDR3 protein: ASGALPYNEQF
V gene: TRBV7-8
clone size: .

CDR3 protein: ASSLGTGGIDTQY
V gene: TRBV5-1
clone size: .

CDR3 protein: ASSREHAGSYEQY
V gene: TRBV7-3
clone size: .

CDR3 protein: ASRPDNSNQPQH
V gene: TRBV6-5
clone size: few

CDR3 protein: ASSFLGGRAPGELF
V gene: TRBV5-1
clone size: .

CDR3 protein: ASRKGQGYDTEAF
V gene: TRBV2
clone size: .

CDR3 protein: ASSLVPTGGQQY
V gene: TRBV11-2
clone size: .

CDR3 protein: ASSEQLNTEAF
V gene: TRBV6-4
clone size: .

CDR3 protein: ASNLPGELF
V gene: TRBV7-9
clone size: .

CDR3 protein: AWREITGEKLF
V gene: TRBV30
clone size: .

CDR3 protein: ASSSFTGTGPYEQY
V gene: TRBV7-8
clone size: .

CDR3 protein: ASSFGGSSYEQY
V gene: TRBV14
clone size: .

CDR3 protein: AWRFRTSGSRELF
V gene: TRBV30
clone size: .

CDR3 protein: ASRPPGQMNTEAF
V gene: TRBV5-5
clone size: .

CDR3 protein: ASSPVRTGGNQPQH
V gene: TRBV4-1
clone size: .

CDR3 protein: ASSEFGNQPQH
V gene: TRBV25-1
clone size: .

CDR3 protein: SARGEWGTQY
V gene: TRBV29-1
clone size: .

CDR3 protein: ASSSRVVVLSSYEQY
V gene: TRBV7-9
clone size: .

CDR3 protein: ASSEGVVHNEQF
V gene: TRBV10-1
clone size: .

CDR3 protein: ASSPHRGTSGQETQY
V gene: TRBV4-2
clone size: .

CDR3 protein: AWSVPGRGEQF
V gene: TRBV30
clone size: .

CDR3 protein: ASPVGHRGDTQY
V gene: TRBV10-1
clone size: .

CDR3 protein: ASRPLGRASYGYT
V gene: TRBV27
clone size: .